This TCR beta chain was recorded in a study of blood T cell repertoires in COVID-19. Study background: Researchers got acute and convalescent COVID-19 samples from the United States, Italy and Spain. Sources were T cells, B-cell-depleted T cells, or PBMCs; the material itself was cDNA or gDNA.

Per germline, CDR1 ENHRY and CDR2 SYGVKD. V lost 6 bases and J lost 4; bases outside the gene matches: 5. The CDR3 sequence is 13 residues long. Authors' methods: Cell counts per sample came from amplifying reference gene primers. Profiled with immunoSEQ multiplex PCR; TCRdb holds only in-frame clones, not every one. The V and J calls and clone size are taken from that table; D and trimming were inferred from the DNA. The data show approximately 670,000 clones, 85% to 90% seen once. The sequence was collected from a woman between 18 and 30 years old with acute or convalescent COVID-19. The chain uses TRBV10-3 and TRBJ1-2; 7 bases fit TRBD1. Sequencing was performed on peripheral blood. This CDR3 reads CAISATGSYGYTF. In DNA form, the CDR3 reads TGTGCCATCAGCGCGACAGGGAGCTATGGCTACACCTTC.